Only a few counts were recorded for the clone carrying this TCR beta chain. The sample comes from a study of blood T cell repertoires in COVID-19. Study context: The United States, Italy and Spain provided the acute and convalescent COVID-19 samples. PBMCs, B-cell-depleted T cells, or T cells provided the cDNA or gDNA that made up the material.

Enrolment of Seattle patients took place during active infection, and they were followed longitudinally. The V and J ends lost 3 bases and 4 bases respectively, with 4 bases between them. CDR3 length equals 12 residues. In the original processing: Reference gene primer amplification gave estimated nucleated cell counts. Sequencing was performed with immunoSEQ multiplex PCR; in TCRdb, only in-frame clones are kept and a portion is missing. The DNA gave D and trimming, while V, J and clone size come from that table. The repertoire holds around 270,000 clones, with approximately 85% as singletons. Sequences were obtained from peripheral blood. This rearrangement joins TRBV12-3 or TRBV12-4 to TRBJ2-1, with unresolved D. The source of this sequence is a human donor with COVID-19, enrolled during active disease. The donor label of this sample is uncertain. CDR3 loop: CASSFGYNEQFF. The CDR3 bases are TGTGCCAGCAGTTTCGGGTACAATGAGCAGTTCTTC.